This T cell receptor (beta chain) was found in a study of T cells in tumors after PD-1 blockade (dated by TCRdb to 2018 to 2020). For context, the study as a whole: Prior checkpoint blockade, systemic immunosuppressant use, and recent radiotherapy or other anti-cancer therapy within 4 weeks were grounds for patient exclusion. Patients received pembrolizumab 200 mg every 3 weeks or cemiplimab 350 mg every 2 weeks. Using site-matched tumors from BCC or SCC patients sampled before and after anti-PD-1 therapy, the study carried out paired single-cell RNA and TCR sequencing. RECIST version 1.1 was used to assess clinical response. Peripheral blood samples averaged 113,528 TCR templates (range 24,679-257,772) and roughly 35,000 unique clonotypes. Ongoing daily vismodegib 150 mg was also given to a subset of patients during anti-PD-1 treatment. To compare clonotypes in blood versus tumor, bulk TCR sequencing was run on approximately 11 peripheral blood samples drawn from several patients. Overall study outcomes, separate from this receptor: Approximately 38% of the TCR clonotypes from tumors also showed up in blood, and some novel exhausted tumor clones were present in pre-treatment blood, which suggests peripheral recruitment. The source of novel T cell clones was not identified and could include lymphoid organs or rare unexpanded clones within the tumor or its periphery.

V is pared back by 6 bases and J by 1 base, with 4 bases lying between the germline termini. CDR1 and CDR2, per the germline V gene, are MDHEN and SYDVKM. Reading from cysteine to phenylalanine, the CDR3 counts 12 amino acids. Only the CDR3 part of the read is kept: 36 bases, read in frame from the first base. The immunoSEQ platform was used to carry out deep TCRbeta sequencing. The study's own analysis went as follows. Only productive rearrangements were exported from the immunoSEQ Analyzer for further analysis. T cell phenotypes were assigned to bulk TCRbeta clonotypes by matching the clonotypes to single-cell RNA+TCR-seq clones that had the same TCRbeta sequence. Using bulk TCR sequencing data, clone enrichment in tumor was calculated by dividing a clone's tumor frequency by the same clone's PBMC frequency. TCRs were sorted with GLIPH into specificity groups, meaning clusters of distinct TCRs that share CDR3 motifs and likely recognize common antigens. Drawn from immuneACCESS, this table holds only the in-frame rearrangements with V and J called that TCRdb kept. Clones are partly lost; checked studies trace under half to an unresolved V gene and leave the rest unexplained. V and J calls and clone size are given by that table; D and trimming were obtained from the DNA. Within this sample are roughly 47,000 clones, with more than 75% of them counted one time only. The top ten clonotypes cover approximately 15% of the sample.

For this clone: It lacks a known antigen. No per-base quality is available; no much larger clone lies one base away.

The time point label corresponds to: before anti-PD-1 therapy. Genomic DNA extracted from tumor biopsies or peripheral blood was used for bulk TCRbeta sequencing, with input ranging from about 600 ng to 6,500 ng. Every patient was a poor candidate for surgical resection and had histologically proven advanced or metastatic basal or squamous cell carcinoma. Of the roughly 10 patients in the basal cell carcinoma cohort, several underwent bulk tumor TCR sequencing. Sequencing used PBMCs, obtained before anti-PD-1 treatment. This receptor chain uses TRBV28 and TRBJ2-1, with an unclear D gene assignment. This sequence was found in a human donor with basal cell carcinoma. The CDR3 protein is CASRSSYNEQFF. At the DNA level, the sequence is TGTGCCAGCAGATCATCCTACAATGAGCAGTTCTTC. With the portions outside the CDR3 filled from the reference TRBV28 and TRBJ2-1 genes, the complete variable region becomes DVKVTQSSRYLVKRTGEKVFLECVQDMDHENMFWYRQDPGLGLRLIYFSYDVKMKEKGDIPEGYSVSREKKERFSLILESASTNQTSMYLCASRSSYNEQFFGPGTRLTVL.